The next 9 T cell receptor beta chains were all read from a single sample in a study of blood T cell repertoires in COVID-19. Here immunoSEQ multiplex PCR was the method, and the copy in TCRdb shows in-frame clones only, minus some. The sample has roughly 670,000 clones, about 87% seen once. Sequences were obtained from peripheral blood. The receptors were gathered from a woman under 30 with acute or convalescent COVID-19.

J is TRBJ2-3 and V is TRBV7-3; 7 nucleotides match TRBD2. J was trimmed by 4 bases and V by 1 base; bases with no gene match: 2. CDR1 SGHTA and CDR2 FQGTGA come from the germline V gene. The CDR3 covers 14 residues. In nucleotides, the CDR3 is TGTGCCAGCAGCTTAAATCGGGGGGCAGATACGCAGTATTTT. Protein: CASSLNRGADTQYF.

This chain connects TRBV7-2 to TRBJ1-5, with a weak D call TRBD1 (6 bases). CDR3 length equals 15 residues. V gave up 5 bases and J gave up 0 bases, with 11 bases separating them. Germline-derived CDR1 and CDR2 are SGHTA and FQGNSA. CDR3 loop: CASSVDRSSNQPQHF. Here the CDR3 DNA reads TGTGCCAGCAGCGTTGACAGGAGTAGCAATCAGCCCCAGCATTTT.

The rearrangement joins TRBV23-1 to TRBJ1-4; TRBD1 is a possible D gene (6 bases). TRBV23-1 is assigned to the ORF class and has an uncertain function. The CDR3 spans 19 residues. The V and J ends lost 2 bases and 3 bases respectively, with 22 bases between them. The CDR3 here is CASSQTLTGSFGPNEKLFF. In DNA form, the CDR3 reads TGCGCCAGCAGTCAAACATTAACAGGGTCATTCGGGCCTAATGAAAAACTGTTTTTT.

V usage is TRBV6-5 and J usage is TRBJ2-7, with a possible D match to TRBD1 (6 bases). The V gene's germline CDR1 is MNHEY and CDR2 SVGAGI. The CDR3 is 14 residues long. Trimming took off 7 bases at V and 2 bases at J, with 15 bases between the two ends. DNA for the CDR3: TGTGCCAGCACCACACGAGGGGGTCCCTACGAGCAGTACTTC. It yields the protein CASTTRGGPYEQYF.

V gene TRBV11-2 combines with J gene TRBJ1-5, with D possibly matching TRBD1 (6 bases). Trimming took off 0 bases at V and 3 bases at J, with 9 bases between the two ends. CDR1 and CDR2 (germline): SGHAT, FQNNGV. The CDR3 runs 15 residues. CDR3 sequence reads: CASSLDRGFNQPQHF. The CDR3 DNA sequence: TGTGCCAGCAGCTTAGACAGGGGATTCAATCAGCCCCAGCATTTT.

The rearrangement links TRBV6-2 or TRBV6-3 to TRBJ1-2; D is perhaps TRBD1 (5 bases). CDR1 is MNHEY, CDR2 SVGEGT, per germline. Trimming pared 3 bases from V and 3 bases from J, leaving 8 bases between. The CDR3 is 13 amino acids. The CDR3 is CASSYSGDYGYTF. In DNA, the CDR3 is TGTGCCAGCAGTTATTCGGGGGACTATGGCTACACCTTC.

The V and J genes are TRBV28 and TRBJ1-3; D is ambiguous. The CDR3 length is 16 residues. Germline V CDR1 and CDR2: MDHEN, SYDVKM. V was shortened by 7 bases and J by 0 bases, with 16 bases between the two germline ends. The CDR3 coding sequence is TGTGCCAGCACCCCGGGTGTGCCCCGCTCTGGAAACACCATATATTTT. Residues: CASTPGVPRSGNTIYF.

V gene TRBV9 combines with J gene TRBJ1-2, with D unclear. Germline loops: CDR1 SGDLS, CDR2 YYNGEE. The CDR3 is 13 amino acids. Trimming removed 2 bases at V and 5 bases at J, with 10 bases between. For the CDR3, the DNA is TGTGCCAGCAGCGTTCGGGGATTATATGGCTACACCTTC. It yields the protein CASSVRGLYGYTF.

The V and J genes are TRBV21-1 and TRBJ1-2; the listed D gene, TRBD1, was not tested against the DNA. TRBV21-1 is flagged as a pseudogene. CDR3 length equals 14 residues. Here the CDR3 DNA reads TGTGCCAGCAGCGCGGGACAGGCGAACTATGGCTACACCTTC. Translation gives CASSAGQANYGYTF.